Listed here are 24 T cell receptor beta chains from one sample, sequenced in a study of blood T cell repertoires in COVID-19. Method: immunoSEQ multiplex PCR; TCRdb's copy keeps in-frame clones and lacks some. The sample has about 190,000 clones; about nine tenths are singletons. The sequencing input was peripheral blood. These TCRs come from a man aged 65 to 79 with active or convalescent COVID-19.

The CDR3 DNA is TGTGCCAGCAGCCAAAAATTGGGGACAGGGGTCGCCGAGCAGTACTTC. Amino acids: CASSQKLGTGVAEQYF. The V call is TRBV3-1 (or the pseudogene TRBV3-2), the J call TRBJ2-7; TRBD1 agrees at 10 bases. The CDR3 spans 16 residues. The junction had 10 bases not matched to a gene; V was cut back by 2 bases and J by 6 bases. Germline values: CDR1 LGHDT, CDR2 YNNKEL (reference sequence).

The chain couples TRBV9 to TRBJ2-7, with 12 bases lining up with TRBD1. Germline CDR1 is SGDLS and CDR2 is YYNGEE. This CDR3 spans 17 amino acids. The V and J ends lost 5 bases and 4 bases, in that order; junction bases with no gene match: 13. CDR3 amino acids: CASSPLTGTGGIYEQYF. Here the CDR3 DNA reads TGTGCCAGCAGTCCTTTAACCGGGACAGGGGGCATTTACGAGCAGTACTTC.

V and J are TRBV5-1 and TRBJ2-3, with D maybe TRBD2 (5 bases). The CDR3 loop spans 15 amino acids. Trimming stripped 0 bases from V and 5 bases from J, with 13 bases between. Germline V gene data show CDR1 as SGHRS and CDR2 as YFSETQ. For the CDR3, the DNA is TGCGCCAGCAGCTTGGCGAGCGGTGGGGTAGATACGCAGTATTTT. It codes for CASSLASGGVDTQYF.

The rearrangement joins TRBV10-2 to TRBJ2-3; 7 bases agree with TRBD1. CDR1 WSHSY and CDR2 SAAADI come from the germline V gene. The CDR3 runs 12 residues. The V and J ends lost 6 bases and 9 bases, in that order; junction bases with no gene match: 6. CDR3 loop: CASSLDRETQYF. In nucleotides, the CDR3 is TGCGCCAGCAGCCTCGACAGGGAGACGCAGTATTTT.

The chain recombines TRBV11-2 with TRBJ2-5; D possibly corresponds to TRBD1 (6 bases). Germline V gives CDR1 SGHAT, CDR2 FQNNGV. The CDR3 loop spans 15 amino acids. Trimming took off 2 bases at V and 3 bases at J, with 13 bases between the two ends. CDR3 residues: CASSLSQWTEETQYF. CDR3 sequence (DNA): TGTGCCAGCAGCTTAAGCCAATGGACAGAAGAGACCCAGTACTTC.

The chain carries TRBV28 and TRBJ2-5; D call uncertain. V was trimmed by 3 bases and J by 5 bases, leaving 10 bases between them. CDR3 length: 13 amino acids. Germline V gene data show CDR1 as MDHEN and CDR2 as SYDVKM. The CDR3 DNA reads TGTGCCAGCAGTTTCCCCCCCCGGGAGACCCAGTACTTC. Its translation: CASSFPPRETQYF. The full variable domain, its missing parts supplied by reference TRBV28 and TRBJ2-5, is DVKVTQSSRYLVKRTGEKVFLECVQDMDHENMFWYRQDPGLGLRLIYFSYDVKMKEKGDIPEGYSVSREKKERFSLILESASTNQTSMYLCASSFPPRETQYFGPGTRLLVL.

This chain links TRBV7-9 with TRBJ1-1, with D unclear. This CDR3 is 13 amino acids long. In germline, CDR1 is SEHNR, CDR2 FQNEAQ (reference sequence). V was pared by 4 bases and J by 8 bases, with 14 bases between. CDR3 in DNA: TGTGCCAGCAGCTCATCGGGGTTTCGGGAAGCTTTCTTT. Translated: CASSSSGFREAFF.

This sequence joins TRBV18 and TRBJ1-2; D remains unclear. Germline V gives CDR1 KGHSH, CDR2 LQKENI. V was clipped by 5 bases and J by 8 bases, with 15 bases between them. CDR3 length: 13 amino acids. The CDR3 bases are TGTGCCAGCTCAGTTACTGTGCTGCTAGGCTACACCTTC. This sequence encodes CASSVTVLLGYTF.

This chain uses TRBV29-1 with TRBJ2-5; 8 bases line up with TRBD1. Germline trimming cut 4 bases from V and 4 bases from J; bases unmatched to any gene: 8. This CDR3 contains 14 residues. Germline CDR1 and CDR2: SQVTM and ANQGSEA. The CDR3 DNA reads as TGCAGCGTTGCAGGGGGCATGAGAGCAGAGACCCAGTACTTC. This codes for CSVAGGMRAETQYF.

V usage is TRBV6-2 or TRBV6-3 and J usage is TRBJ2-5; TRBD1 might be the D (8 bases). Germline lookup yields CDR1 MNHEY and CDR2 SVGEGT. The length of the CDR3 is 15 residues. V was pared by 4 bases and J by 5 bases, with 17 bases between. CDR3: CASSSRGRGGETQYF. CDR3 DNA sequence: TGTGCCAGCAGTTCCAGGGGGCGCGGGGGTGAGACCCAGTACTTC.

The J gene is TRBJ2-7, the V gene TRBV5-1; 8 nucleotides line up with TRBD1. Germline V lookup: CDR1 SGHRS, CDR2 YFSETQ. Trimming cost V 4 bases and J 5 bases; bases outside gene matches: 8. The CDR3 contains 14 residues. The DNA for the CDR3 is TGCGCCAGCAGCACCGGACAGGGATTCCACGAGCAGTACTTC. Translating it yields CASSTGQGFHEQYF.

The V gene is TRBV6-5, the J gene TRBJ2-7; 8 bases line up with TRBD2. Germline trimming cut 0 bases from V and 0 bases from J; bases unmatched to any gene: 4. CDR3 size: 16 residues. CDR1 is MNHEY and CDR2 is SVGAGI in the germline V gene. The chain's CDR3 is CASSYSAGGHSYEQYF. In nucleotides, the CDR3 is TGTGCCAGCAGTTACTCGGCGGGAGGCCACTCCTACGAGCAGTACTTC.

The CDR3 region is CASSLTQGLRGTEAFF. The CDR3 DNA follows: TGTGCCAGCAGCTTAACCCAGGGTCTTCGCGGCACTGAAGCTTTCTTT. V is TRBV7-2 and J is TRBJ1-1; the D gene is possibly TRBD1 (5 bases). The V end was cut by 2 bases, the J end by 4 bases, with 17 bases between. The CDR3 covers 16 residues. The V gene's germline CDR1 is SGHTA and CDR2 FQGNSA. The whole variable domain, remainder taken from reference TRBV7-2 and TRBJ1-1, is GAGVSQSPSNKVTEKGKDVELRCDPISGHTALYWYRQSLGQGLEFLIYFQGNSAPDKSGLPSDRFSAERTGGSVSTLTIQRTQQEDSAVYLCASSLTQGLRGTEAFFGQGTRLTVV.

The V gene is TRBV19, the J gene TRBJ1-5; 8 bases align to TRBD1. V was pared by 5 bases and J by 2 bases, with 5 bases of the junction left unmatched. The germline V gene has CDR1 LNHDA and CDR2 SQIVND (reference sequence). This CDR3 has 15 residues. CDR3 nucleotide sequence: TGTGCCAGTAGTGGAGTGGACAGGGGCAATCAGCCCCAGCATTTT. Protein: CASSGVDRGNQPQHF.

This chain connects TRBV3-1 (or the pseudogene TRBV3-2) to TRBJ1-2, with a possible D match to TRBD1 (5 bases). With 5 bases removed from V and 2 bases from J, the gap between germline ends came to 12 bases. Germline CDR1 and CDR2: LGHDT and YNNKEL (reference sequence). There are 14 residues in the CDR3. In DNA, the CDR3 is TGTGCCAGCAGCGGGGCGGGGGGAAACTATGGCTACACCTTC. Translated, it gives CASSGAGGNYGYTF.

This rearrangement joins TRBV7-2 to TRBJ1-4; a possible D gene is TRBD1 (6 bases). V lost 2 bases and J lost 10, with 14 bases in between. CDR3 size: 14 residues. Germline CDR1 reads SGHTA; CDR2 reads FQGNSA. The CDR3 loop is CASSLKQGEGKLFF. The CDR3 nucleotides read TGTGCCAGCAGCTTAAAACAGGGAGAGGGAAAACTGTTTTTT.

The genes are TRBV5-5 and TRBJ2-2, with D tentatively TRBD2 (6 bases). Trimming cost V 0 bases and J 6 bases, with 9 bases left between them. There are 14 residues in the CDR3. The germline gives CDR1 SGHKS, CDR2 YYEKEE (reference sequence). Written as DNA, the CDR3 is TGTGCCAGCAGCTTGGCAGGGAGGTCCGGGGAGCTGTTTTTT. Protein sequence: CASSLAGRSGELFF.

The chain has TRBV24-1 and TRBJ1-2, with 10 nucleotides matching TRBD1. CDR1 KGHDR and CDR2 SFDVKD come from the germline V gene. The CDR3 consists of 18 residues. The V gene end was trimmed by 4 bases and the J gene end by 7 bases; junction bases not matched to a gene: 17. The CDR3 DNA is TGTGCCACCAGTGAGCCACCGGGACAGGGGCATCATCCGGGTGGCTACACCTTC. Translated, it gives CATSEPPGQGHHPGGYTF.

As for this clone: This same CDR3 is encoded by further DNA sequences in the sample. This rearrangement joins TRBV5-1 to TRBJ2-5, with D maybe TRBD1 (5 bases). Per the germline V gene, CDR1 is SGHRS and CDR2 is YFSETQ. V gave up 0 bases and J gave up 5 bases, with 11 bases separating them. The CDR3 spans 14 residues. CDR3 loop: CASSLGQGLETQYF. The CDR3 nucleotides are TGCGCCAGCAGCTTGGGGCAGGGCTTGGAGACCCAGTACTTC.

This clone showed up just a few times. J is TRBJ2-7 and V is TRBV29-1; TRBD1 matches at 10 bases. CDR3 length equals 13 residues. V trimming: 8 bases; J trimming: 4 bases; junction bases outside the gene matches: 8. Germline CDR1 and CDR2: SQVTM and ANQGSEA. The chain's CDR3 is CSSTGTGDYEQYF. The CDR3 DNA reads as TGCAGCTCGACCGGGACAGGGGATTACGAGCAGTACTTC.

This chain connects TRBV6-6 to TRBJ1-5, with TRBD1 matching over 9 bases. After removal of 4 bases from V and 5 bases from J, the junction contained 9 bases not matched to a gene. The CDR3 is 16 amino acids. Per germline, CDR1 MNHNY and CDR2 SVGAGI (reference sequence). CDR3 DNA: TGTGCCAGCAGTTTAACAGGGGGCGCGGGGTATCAGCCCCAGCATTTT. This codes for CASSLTGGAGYQPQHF.

The rearrangement uses TRBV7-2 and TRBJ1-1, with 7 bases that match TRBD1. In germline, CDR1 is SGHTA, CDR2 FQGNSA. The CDR3 totals 17 residues. Unmatched junction bases numbered 8, after V lost 1 base and J lost 0 bases. The CDR3 is CASSLGGQRLMNTEAFF. DNA for the CDR3: TGTGCCAGCAGCTTAGGGGGACAGAGGTTAATGAACACTGAAGCTTTCTTT. Complete variable domain (other parts from reference TRBV7-2 and TRBJ1-1): GAGVSQSPSNKVTEKGKDVELRCDPISGHTALYWYRQSLGQGLEFLIYFQGNSAPDKSGLPSDRFSAERTGGSVSTLTIQRTQQEDSAVYLCASSLGGQRLMNTEAFFGQGTRLTVV.

The rearrangement uses TRBV30 and TRBJ2-7; 8 nucleotides align to TRBD2. Trimming took 0 bases from V and 1 from J; bases not matched to a gene: 5. Per the germline V gene, CDR1 is GTSNPN and CDR2 is SVGIG (reference sequence). The CDR3 runs to 15 residues. For the CDR3, the DNA is TGTGCCTGGAGTGTAGGCGGGGGGTATTCCTACGAGCAGTACTTC. Its translation: CAWSVGGGYSYEQYF.

This clone occurred once. J is TRBJ1-2 and V is TRBV11-2; D is uncertain. CDR1 is SGHAT, CDR2 FQNNGV, per germline. CDR3 length equals 16 residues. V dropped 5 bases and J dropped 8 bases, with 24 bases sitting between them. The CDR3 protein is CASSPGEVYRHIGYTF. CDR3 bases: TGTGCCAGCAGCCCCGGGGAGGTTTATAGACATATAGGCTACACCTTC.